These 32 T cell receptor beta chains share one sample of origin, sequenced in a study of regulatory T cells in long-lasting Graves disease. Arm-PCR of CDR3 regions with iRepertoire HTBI primers generated TCR beta libraries. MiXCR, applied by TCRdb to the multiplex PCR reads, yields one record per CDR3 protein. This sample has about 220,000 distinct CDR3 sequences, with roughly 18% found just once. Time point meaning: newly diagnosed GD, antithyroid drugs for less than 3 months. With RNA extracted from PBMCs as input, the TCR library was made. The same specimen was also included in a second study, on T cells in Graves' hyperthyroidism and ophthalmopathy.

Sequenced material: peripheral blood mononuclear cells (PBMCs), taken at new diagnosis, from a patient treated with antithyroid drugs. Every receptor here comes from a woman younger than 45 with Graves disease.

In this sample, this clonotype turned up many times. V usage is TRBV6-2 or TRBV6-3 and J usage is TRBJ2-3; D call uncertain. Deletions cut 8 bases from V and 6 bases from J, with 15 bases between. The CDR3 covers 13 residues. Germline V CDR1 and CDR2: MNHEY, SVGEGT. DNA for the CDR3: TGTGCCAGCCTCCTCCACCCTGGGGATACGCAGTATTTT. Protein sequence: CASLLHPGDTQYF.

Ten or more counts support this clonotype. This chain connects TRBV12-3 or TRBV12-4 to TRBJ2-1; 10 bases are shared with TRBD2. This CDR3 region has 14 residues. The V gene end was trimmed by 5 bases and the J gene end by 6 bases; junction bases not matched to a gene: 4. The CDR3 region is CASSAAGGPNEQFF. The CDR3, as DNA: TGTGCCAGCAGTGCAGCGGGAGGGCCCAATGAGCAGTTCTTC.

This clonotype was counted at least ten times. J is TRBJ2-3 and V is TRBV4-1; the D is unclear. The CDR3 has 14 amino acids. V dropped 1 base and J dropped 2 bases, with 7 bases sitting between them. CDR1 is MGHRA and CDR2 is YSYEKL in the germline V gene. DNA for the CDR3: TGCGCCAGCAGCCAAGTGGATTTCACAGATACGCAGTATTTT. It codes for CASSQVDFTDTQYF.

This clonotype has ten or more counts. The chain has TRBV6-1 and TRBJ1-2, with D possibly TRBD1 on 6 matching bases. The CDR3 totals 18 residues. Germline V gives CDR1 MNHNS, CDR2 SASEGT. V gave up 6 bases and J gave up 2 bases, with 25 bases separating them. In DNA form, the CDR3 reads TGTGCCAGCAGATTAGTCGGTTCTCACTCCCAGGGGAACTATGGCTACACCTTC. This codes for CASRLVGSHSQGNYGYTF.

This clonotype occurred a few times. The chain employs TRBV7-9 and TRBJ2-1, with a tentative D call TRBD1 (5 bases). This CDR3 contains 15 residues. Germline V CDR1 and CDR2: SEHNR, FQNEAQ (reference sequence). V was shortened by 5 bases and J by 0 bases, with 11 bases between the two germline ends. Here the CDR3 reads CASSDSLSSYNEQFF. CDR3 sequence (DNA): TGTGCCAGCAGCGACAGTCTTAGCTCCTACAATGAGCAGTTCTTC. Looking up the rest from reference TRBV7-9 and TRBJ2-1 gives the full variable domain: DTGVSQNPRHKITKRGQNVTFRCDPISEHNRLYWYRQTLGQGPEFLTYFQNEAQLEKSRLLSDRFSAERPKGSFSTLEIQRTEQGDSAMYLCASSDSLSSYNEQFFGPGTRLTVL.

This clonotype was counted ten times or more. The chain combines TRBV6-8 with TRBJ2-7; no reliable D call. The CDR3 consists of 12 residues. Germline CDR1 and CDR2: MNHGY and SAAAGT. V was cut by 2 bases and J by 3 bases, with 5 bases left in between. CDR3 in DNA: TGTGCCAGCAGTTACCCCGACTACGAGCAGTACTTC. This gives the protein CASSYPDYEQYF.

This clonotype has at least ten counts. The J gene is TRBJ2-1, the V gene TRBV6-1; perhaps TRBD2 as D (6 bases). CDR1 is MNHNS and CDR2 is SASEGT in the germline V gene. The CDR3 is 16 amino acids. V was cut by 2 bases and J by 4 bases, with 15 bases left in between. CDR3 nucleotide sequence: TGTGCCAGCAGTGAAAGAAGGACTAACGGATACAATGAGCAGTTCTTC. Its translation is CASSERRTNGYNEQFF.

On this clonotype itself: Germline is not matched at one junction end, which may reflect a read error. This chain connects TRBV4-1 to TRBJ1-1; tentatively, D is TRBD1 (6 bases). Germline V gene data show CDR1 as MGHRA and CDR2 as YSYEKL. This CDR3 comprises 16 residues. The CDR3 spells CASSRGPDMGGTESFF. Written as DNA, the CDR3 is TGCGCCAGCAGCCGAGGGCCGGACATGGGGGGCACTGAATCTTTCTTT.

This clonotype was recorded many times. The chain joins TRBV28 to TRBJ2-5; D may be TRBD1 (5 bases). Germline-derived CDR1 and CDR2 are MDHEN and SYDVKM. Deletions cut 4 bases from V and 0 bases from J, with 9 bases between. The CDR3 runs 14 residues. The CDR3 is CASSSYRNQETQYF. The CDR3 DNA follows: TGTGCCAGCAGTTCCTACAGGAACCAAGAGACCCAGTACTTC.

There are many counts of this clonotype. This sequence joins TRBV20-1 and TRBJ2-3, with a tentative D call TRBD2 (6 bases). Germline V lookup: CDR1 DFQATT, CDR2 SNEGSKA (reference sequence). CDR3 size: 15 residues. Trimming stripped 1 base from V and 3 bases from J, with 14 bases between. CDR3 amino acids: CSARGPSGRTDTQYF. CDR3 DNA sequence: TGCAGTGCTAGAGGACCAAGCGGGCGGACAGATACGCAGTATTTT.

The chain is built from TRBV11-2 and TRBJ2-3; D tentatively fits TRBD1 or TRBD2 (5 bases each). CDR1 and CDR2 (germline): SGHAT, FQNNGV. V shed 5 bases and J shed 1 base, with 13 bases lying between them. The CDR3 is 15 residues long. Here the CDR3 DNA reads TGTGCCAGCAGCGCCACGGGGCGGGGCACAGATACGCAGTATTTT. It encodes CASSATGRGTDTQYF.

This clonotype has a count of ten or more. The chain carries TRBV20-1 and TRBJ2-3; 13 nucleotides line up with TRBD2. Germline values: CDR1 DFQATT, CDR2 SNEGSKA (reference sequence). This CDR3 contains 18 residues. Unmatched junction bases numbered 15, after V lost 6 bases and J lost 3 bases. CDR3 loop: CSADAGTSGISSTDTQYF. The CDR3 coding sequence is TGCAGTGCCGATGCCGGGACTAGCGGGATCTCGTCGACAGATACGCAGTATTTT.

This chain joins TRBV5-1 and TRBJ2-1; TRBD2 matches at 8 bases. V shed 5 bases and J 1 base; nucleotides not matched to a gene: 5. The V gene's germline CDR1 is SGHRS and CDR2 YFSETQ. The CDR3 consists of 15 residues. CDR3 region: CASRWGTRSYNEQFF. The CDR3 bases are TGCGCCAGCAGGTGGGGGACTAGATCCTACAATGAGCAGTTCTTC. The entire variable domain, with the rest obtained from reference TRBV5-1 and TRBJ2-1, is as follows: KAGVTQTPRYLIKTRGQQVTLSCSPISGHRSVSWYQQTPGQGLQFLFEYFSETQRNKGNFPGRFSGRQFSNSRSEMNVSTLELGDSALYLCASRWGTRSYNEQFFGPGTRLTVL.

This clonotype appeared many times. DNA of the CDR3: TGCGCCAGCAGCCCCCGGACGGGCTCCTACGAGCAGTACTTC. Its translation is CASSPRTGSYEQYF. The rearrangement joins TRBV5-1 to TRBJ2-7; D is unresolved. V shed 4 bases and J shed 0 bases, with 11 bases lying between them. The germline CDR1 and CDR2 sequences are SGHRS and YFSETQ. The CDR3 consists of 14 residues.

A few counts support this clonotype. This is likely a read error, given that the CDR3 carries no conserved phenylalanine or tryptophan at its end. The chain links TRBV28 to TRBJ1-2, with D possibly being TRBD1 (5 bases). V was pared by 2 bases and J by 8 bases, with 15 bases between. The germline gives CDR1 MDHEN, CDR2 SYDVKM. There are 14 residues in the CDR3. The CDR3 reads CASSLTGGLRGYTL. The CDR3 coding sequence is TGTGCCAGCAGTTTAACCGGGGGACTTAGGGGCTACACCCTC.

In this sample, this clonotype turned up many times. The chain joins TRBV30 to TRBJ1-2, with D possibly being TRBD1 (6 bases). Per the germline V gene, CDR1 is GTSNPN and CDR2 is SVGIG (reference sequence). CDR3 size: 15 residues. V was clipped by 4 bases and J by 6 bases, with 21 bases between them. The CDR3 reads CAWTSWGQALHGYTF. CDR3 DNA: TGTGCCTGGACTTCATGGGGGCAGGCCTTACATGGCTACACCTTC.

In its sample, this clonotype was seen many times. This chain links TRBV28 with TRBJ2-3, with 11 bases that match TRBD1. The CDR3 sequence is 18 residues long. CDR1 MDHEN and CDR2 SYDVKM come from the germline V gene. After removal of 6 bases from V and 1 base from J, the junction contained 12 bases not matched to a gene. CDR3 protein: CASSPPGQGVFGTDTQYF. The DNA for the CDR3 is TGTGCCAGCAGCCCACCGGGACAGGGGGTATTCGGCACAGATACGCAGTATTTT.

This clonotype has more than one count but fewer than ten. V and J are TRBV30 and TRBJ2-7; TRBD1 matches 12 bases. The CDR3 is 16 residues long. With 0 bases clipped from V and 5 bases from J, the junction kept 8 bases outside the gene matches. The germline V gene has CDR1 GTSNPN and CDR2 SVGIG (reference sequence). This chain's CDR3 is CAWSVKGQGAPNEQYF. As DNA, the CDR3 is TGTGCCTGGAGTGTAAAGGGACAGGGGGCGCCCAACGAGCAGTACTTC.

This clonotype was recorded many times. J is TRBJ1-2 and V is TRBV12-3 or TRBV12-4; tentative D call: TRBD1 (5 bases). V dropped 1 base and J dropped 4 bases, with 7 bases sitting between them. The CDR3 totals 13 residues. The CDR3 region has the DNA TGTGCCAGCAGTTTAGTGACAGCCTATGGCTACACCTTC. Translated, it gives CASSLVTAYGYTF.

This clonotype showed up just a few times. The CDR3 nucleotides read TGCAGTGCGCAGAATGGCGCGTCAGGGGGACTTTATAGCAATCAGCCCCAGCATTTT. It translates to CSAQNGASGGLYSNQPQHF. V and J are TRBV20-1 and TRBJ1-5; 7 bases are a match to TRBD1. The CDR3 spans 19 residues. Trimming removed 6 bases from V and 0 bases from J; junction bases left unmatched: 20. From germline, CDR1 is DFQATT and CDR2 SNEGSKA (reference sequence).

At least ten counts were recorded for this clonotype. V usage is TRBV12-3 or TRBV12-4 and J usage is TRBJ1-5; 9 bases match TRBD1. This CDR3 is built from 15 residues. The junction had 8 bases not matched to a gene; V was cut back by 6 bases and J by 5 bases. The CDR3 coding sequence is TGTGCCAGCAGAGCCACAGGGGGCGGCTATCAGCCCCAGCATTTT. Translated: CASRATGGGYQPQHF.

The chain links TRBV2 to TRBJ1-5, with 7 nucleotides matching TRBD1. The CDR3 runs to 15 residues. Trimming took 5 bases from V and 0 from J; bases not matched to a gene: 4. Germline V lookup: CDR1 SNHLY, CDR2 FYNNEI. CDR3 loop: CASSRTGSSNQPQHF. The CDR3 DNA follows: TGTGCCAGCAGTCGGACAGGAAGTAGCAATCAGCCCCAGCATTTT.

This clonotype was observed at least ten times. The J gene is TRBJ2-5, the V gene TRBV5-1; no definite D call. V lost 0 bases, J lost 4 bases, and 16 bases lay in between. This CDR3 is 16 amino acids long. Germline CDR1 and CDR2: SGHRS and YFSETQ. The DNA for the CDR3 is TGCGCCAGCAGCTTGGCCGCAATTTCCCCCCTAGAGACCCAGTACTTC. This translates into CASSLAAISPLETQYF.

Ten or more counts support this clonotype. This chain uses TRBV12-3 or TRBV12-4 with TRBJ2-1, with 10 positions matching TRBD2. The junction had 12 bases not matched to a gene; V was cut back by 3 bases and J by 7 bases. This CDR3 comprises 17 residues. CDR3 nucleotides: TGTGCCAGCAGTTTTTGGAGCGGGGGGGCCTTAGCAAATGAGCAGTTCTTC. Translating it yields CASSFWSGGALANEQFF.

In its sample, this clonotype was seen many times. CDR3 protein: CASRPSGAGELFF. CDR3 coding DNA: TGTGCCAGCAGGCCCAGCGGGGCTGGGGAGCTGTTTTTT. The rearrangement links TRBV6-1 to TRBJ2-2; the match to TRBD2 covers 7 bases. The CDR3 runs 13 residues. With V trimmed by 6 bases and J by 8 bases, 6 bases remained unmatched. Looked up from germline, CDR1 is MNHNS and CDR2 is SASEGT.

This clonotype was counted ten times or more. The rearrangement joins TRBV14 to TRBJ2-7; D is unclear. V was pared by 6 bases and J by 5 bases, with 8 bases between. The CDR3 spans 11 residues. Germline CDR1 reads SGHDN; CDR2 reads FVKESK. This chain's CDR3 is CASSQTNEQYF. CDR3 nucleotides: TGTGCCAGCAGTCAGACGAACGAGCAGTACTTC.

This clonotype was detected ten times or more. V is TRBV7-2 and J is TRBJ2-7, with TRBD1 matching over 10 bases. Germline V gives CDR1 SGHTA, CDR2 FQGNSA. The CDR3 is 17 amino acids. Unmatched junction bases numbered 6, after V lost 1 base and J lost 0 bases. Here the CDR3 reads CASSLGTGGYASYEQYF. The CDR3 DNA follows: TGTGCCAGCAGCTTAGGGACAGGGGGGTACGCCTCCTACGAGCAGTACTTC.

Many counts were recorded for this clonotype. This chain joins TRBV2 and TRBJ1-1; D call uncertain. The germline gives CDR1 SNHLY, CDR2 FYNNEI. CDR3 length: 17 residues. V was cut by 2 bases and J by 1 base, with 17 bases left in between. CDR3 bases: TGTGCCAGCAGTGAATCGTACGGGTTCCTTCAGAACACTGAAGCTTTCTTT. Its translation is CASSESYGFLQNTEAFF.

As regards this clonotype: A read error is possible here, since a much larger clone lies one base away. The gene calls are TRBV18 and TRBJ2-4, with a weak D call TRBD1 (6 bases). This CDR3 has 14 residues. Germline CDR1 is KGHSH and CDR2 is LQKENI. V gave up 5 bases and J gave up 6 bases, with 14 bases separating them. The CDR3 spells CASSAGAQGNIQYF. The CDR3 nucleotides are TGTGCCAGCTCAGCAGGGGCGCAGGGAAACATTCAGTACTTC.

This clonotype was recorded at least ten times. The rearrangement links TRBV12-3 or TRBV12-4 to TRBJ2-2, with 10 positions matching TRBD2. Unmatched junction bases numbered 12, after V lost 6 bases and J lost 8 bases. There are 16 residues in the CDR3. CDR3 sequence reads: CASSPTPPSGRGELFF. In DNA form, the CDR3 reads TGTGCCAGCAGCCCCACCCCTCCTAGCGGGAGAGGGGAGCTGTTTTTT.

Many counts were recorded for this clonotype. J is TRBJ1-4 and V is TRBV27; D is possibly TRBD1 (5 bases). V dropped 0 bases and J dropped 4 bases, with 12 bases sitting between them. Germline V lookup: CDR1 MNHEY, CDR2 SMNVEV (reference sequence). The CDR3 is 16 residues long. Here the CDR3 reads CASSLSRGGGNEKLFF. CDR3 DNA sequence: TGTGCCAGCAGTTTATCGCGCGGGGGAGGTAATGAAAAACTGTTTTTT.

V and J are TRBV30 and TRBJ1-1, with D uncertain. The CDR3 contains 12 residues. Germline-derived CDR1 and CDR2 are GTSNPN and SVGIG (reference sequence). Trimming stripped 0 bases from V and 1 base from J, with 3 bases between. CDR3 bases: TGTGCCTGGAGTGTCAAGAACACTGAAGCTTTCTTT. Translating it yields CAWSVKNTEAFF.